Below are 27 T cell receptor beta chains sequenced from a single sample in a study of control samples from healthy donors and cancer patients. Clones were sequenced by immunoSEQ multiplex PCR, and TCRdb holds only the in-frame ones, with some missing. The sample consists of 150,000 to 200,000 clones, around 87% of them appearing once. Sequencing was performed on blood. The receptors originated from a woman aged 50 to 60 in good health.

This clone has just one count. The V call is TRBV19, the J call TRBJ1-2; 7 bases are shared with TRBD1. CDR1 LNHDA and CDR2 SQIVND come from the germline V gene (reference sequence). J gave up 5 bases and V 3 bases, and 0 bases lay outside the gene matches. The length of the CDR3 is 12 residues. Here the CDR3 DNA reads TGTGCCAGTAGTATGGGACAGTATGGCTACACCTTC. This translates into CASSMGQYGYTF. Full variable domain (rest looked up from reference TRBV19 and TRBJ1-2): DGGITQSPKYLFRKEGQNVTLSCEQNLNHDAMYWYRQDPGQGLRLIYYSQIVNDFQKGDIAEGYSVSREKKESFPLTVTSAQKNPTAFYLCASSMGQYGYTFGSGTRLTVV.

V and J are TRBV5-5 and TRBJ1-1; possibly TRBD1 for D (6 bases). The V end lost 4 bases, the J end lost 7 bases, and 14 bases lay between the germline ends. The germline V gene encodes CDR1 SGHKS and CDR2 YYEKEE (reference sequence). This CDR3 region has 13 residues. CDR3 bases: TGTGCCAGCAGCCTGACAGGAGAGGGTGAAGCTTTCTTT. This gives the protein CASSLTGEGEAFF.

The DNA of the CDR3 is TGTGCCAGCAGCTTAGCTTCTAGCGGGGTGGAGACCCAGTACTTC. Translation: CASSLASSGVETQYF. The chain links TRBV7-6 to TRBJ2-5, with 9 bases identical to TRBD2. The CDR3 loop spans 15 amino acids. V lost 0 bases to trimming and J lost 5 bases; unmatched junction nucleotides: 4. The germline V gene has CDR1 SGHVS and CDR2 FNYEAQ. Full variable domain (rest looked up from reference TRBV7-6 and TRBJ2-5): GAGVSQSPRYKVTKRGQDVALRCDPISGHVSLYWYRQALGQGPEFLTYFNYEAQQDKSGLPNDRFSAERPEGSISTLTIQRTEQRDSAMYRCASSLASSGVETQYFGPGTRLLVL.

The chain uses TRBV7-3 and TRBJ2-7, with 10 positions matching TRBD2. There are 14 residues in the CDR3. The V gene end was trimmed by 3 bases and the J gene end by 2 bases; junction bases not matched to a gene: 1. The germline gives CDR1 SGHTA, CDR2 FQGTGA. In DNA, the CDR3 is TGTGCCAGCAGCTTTAGCGGGGGGCCCTACGAGCAGTACTTC. It is translated as CASSFSGGPYEQYF.

J is TRBJ1-2 and V is TRBV4-3; 7 positions agree with TRBD1. V lost 0 bases, J lost 2 bases, and 9 bases stayed unmatched. Germline-derived CDR1 and CDR2 are LGHNA and YSLEER. CDR3 length: 17 residues. In DNA form, the CDR3 reads TGCGCCAGCAGCCAAGATCGCTTTGGGACAGTCAACTATGGCTACACCTTC. This codes for CASSQDRFGTVNYGYTF.

The genes are TRBV5-1 and TRBJ2-1; 7 positions match TRBD1. The CDR3 is 15 amino acids. The trim removed 3 bases at V and 0 bases at J, leaving 3 bases unmatched. Germline loops: CDR1 SGHRS, CDR2 YFSETQ. The CDR3 nucleotides read TGCGCCAGCAGCTCGGGACAGCACTCCTACAATGAGCAGTTCTTC. This encodes CASSSGQHSYNEQFF. The full variable domain, in which reference TRBV5-1 and TRBJ2-1 provide the parts outside the CDR3, is KAGVTQTPRYLIKTRGQQVTLSCSPISGHRSVSWYQQTPGQGLQFLFEYFSETQRNKGNFPGRFSGRQFSNSRSEMNVSTLELGDSALYLCASSSGQHSYNEQFFGPGTRLTVL.

V is TRBV7-9 and J is TRBJ1-2, with 7 bases fitting TRBD1. CDR3 size: 14 residues. The V and J ends lost 1 base and 7 bases, in that order; junction bases with no gene match: 6. The V gene's germline CDR1 is SEHNR and CDR2 FQNEAQ (reference sequence). CDR3 in amino acids: CASSLEIRGLGYTF. The CDR3 DNA sequence: TGTGCCAGCAGCTTAGAGATTAGGGGGCTTGGCTACACCTTC.

The CDR3 sequence is CASSPGLYTEAFF. The CDR3 DNA is TGTGCCAGCAGCCCCGGACTCTACACTGAAGCTTTCTTT. V and J are TRBV27 and TRBJ1-1; D remains ambiguous. Trimming pared 6 bases from V and 3 bases from J, leaving 11 bases between. Germline assignment: CDR1 MNHEY and CDR2 SMNVEV (reference sequence). The CDR3 extends over 13 amino acids.

The chain carries TRBV2 and TRBJ1-3, with D perhaps matching TRBD1 (6 bases). Trimming shortened V by 5 bases and J by 5 bases, and 19 bases separated the two germline ends. The germline V gene has CDR1 SNHLY and CDR2 FYNNEI. The CDR3 sequence is 16 residues long. The CDR3 DNA is TGTGCCAGCAGTCCTGGCCCGGGACAACAGAGAAACACCATATATTTT. It translates to CASSPGPGQQRNTIYF.

This chain uses TRBV6-2 or TRBV6-3 with TRBJ2-1, with D tentatively TRBD2 (7 bases). CDR1 and CDR2 (germline): MNHEY, SVGEGT. Trimming took 6 bases from V and 6 from J, leaving 15 bases between them. This CDR3 region has 14 residues. The CDR3 sequence: CASSIGGGGNEQFF. In DNA, the CDR3 is TGTGCCAGCAGCATAGGGGGAGGGGGCAATGAGCAGTTCTTC.

The genes are TRBV5-4 and TRBJ2-7, with 7 bases fitting TRBD2. The CDR3 has 13 amino acids. The germline CDR1 and CDR2 sequences are SGHNT and YYREEE (reference sequence). V gave up 3 bases and J gave up 3 bases; unmatched junction bases: 3. CDR3: CASSSGEGYEQYF. For the CDR3, the DNA is TGTGCCAGCAGCTCCGGGGAGGGCTACGAGCAGTACTTC.

The J gene is TRBJ2-6, the V gene TRBV5-4; TRBD1 matches 7 bases. CDR3 length: 17 amino acids. Germline trimming cut 4 bases from V and 0 bases from J; bases unmatched to any gene: 7. Per the germline V gene, CDR1 is SGHNT and CDR2 is YYREEE (reference sequence). CDR3 region: CASSPGTARSGANVLTF. The DNA for the CDR3 is TGTGCCAGCAGCCCCGGGACAGCCCGCTCTGGGGCCAACGTCCTGACTTTC. Complete variable domain (other parts from reference TRBV5-4 and TRBJ2-6): ETGVTQSPTHLIKTRGQQVTLRCSSQSGHNTVSWYQQALGQGPQFIFQYYREEENGRGNFPPRFSGLQFPNYSSELNVNALELDDSALYLCASSPGTARSGANVLTFGAGSRLTVL.

V and J are TRBV28 and TRBJ1-2; D gene ambiguous. Germline values: CDR1 MDHEN, CDR2 SYDVKM. This CDR3 has 13 residues. V lost 6 bases and J 1 base, leaving 9 bases between the germline ends. The CDR3: CASRWGGNYGYTF. As DNA, the CDR3 is TGTGCCAGCAGATGGGGTGGTAACTATGGCTACACCTTC.

The V gene is TRBV5-1, the J gene TRBJ1-3; unclear D gene. V dropped 0 bases and J dropped 3 bases, with 10 bases sitting between them. The CDR3 runs to 15 residues. Germline V gene lookup returns CDR1 SGHRS and CDR2 YFSETQ. The CDR3 protein is CASSLVPGGGNTIYF. Here the CDR3 DNA reads TGCGCCAGCAGCTTGGTTCCAGGTGGTGGAAACACCATATATTTT.

The rearrangement uses TRBV6-5 and TRBJ1-1; TRBD1 might be the D (5 bases). Trimming removed 5 bases at V and 2 bases at J, with 12 bases between. The CDR3 loop spans 14 amino acids. Per the germline V gene, CDR1 is MNHEY and CDR2 is SVGAGI. CDR3 in DNA: TGTGCCAGCAGTCAGGACACCCCAAACACTGAAGCTTTCTTT. It translates to CASSQDTPNTEAFF.

This clone occurred a few times. J is TRBJ1-5 and V is TRBV5-1; no clear D. This CDR3 is 13 amino acids long. The V gene lost 0 bases and the J gene lost 7 bases, with 8 bases spanning the gap. Germline assignment: CDR1 SGHRS and CDR2 YFSETQ. This CDR3 is CASSLDSWQPQHF. CDR3 DNA: TGCGCCAGCAGCTTGGACAGTTGGCAGCCCCAGCATTTT.

This chain uses TRBV28 with TRBJ2-7, with D maybe TRBD1 (5 bases). This CDR3 spans 13 amino acids. With 10 bases removed from V and 5 bases from J, the gap between germline ends came to 18 bases. The germline V gene encodes CDR1 MDHEN and CDR2 SYDVKM. CDR3 sequence: CAILRQGNHEQYF. The CDR3 region has the DNA TGTGCCATTCTCCGGCAGGGAAACCACGAGCAGTACTTC.

The chain couples TRBV18 to TRBJ1-2; 9 nucleotides agree with TRBD1. This CDR3 is built from 15 residues. Per germline, CDR1 KGHSH and CDR2 LQKENI. J was trimmed by 4 bases and V by 5 bases; bases with no gene match: 8. CDR3 DNA: TGTGCCAGCTCAATGGGACAGGGCGGCTTCTATGGCTACACCTTC. This gives the protein CASSMGQGGFYGYTF.

About this clone itself: At the DNA level, this CDR3 is encoded by other sequences in the same sample as well. The rearrangement uses TRBV12-3 or TRBV12-4 and TRBJ1-4; D uncertain. This CDR3 has 12 amino acids. Trimming cost V 6 bases and J 7 bases, with 9 bases left between them. The CDR3 bases are TGTGCCAGCAGCCCCGATCGTGAAAAACTGTTTTTT. Its translation is CASSPDREKLFF.

This CDR3 reads CASSYPVPGEGYEQYF. The CDR3 region has the DNA TGTGCCAGCAGTTACCCGGTCCCCGGTGAAGGCTACGAGCAGTACTTC. The chain couples TRBV6-2 or TRBV6-3 to TRBJ2-7; D ambiguous. The germline CDR1 and CDR2 sequences are MNHEY and SVGEGT. This CDR3 is 16 amino acids long. V dropped 2 bases and J dropped 3 bases, with 17 bases sitting between them.

V and J are TRBV28 and TRBJ2-1; 10 bases are shared with TRBD2. This CDR3 has 16 residues. With 6 bases clipped from V and 4 bases from J, the junction kept 9 bases outside the gene matches. The germline V gene has CDR1 MDHEN and CDR2 SYDVKM. DNA for the CDR3: TGTGCCAGCAGCCTCCCCGGACTAGCGGTTTACAATGAGCAGTTCTTC. It yields the protein CASSLPGLAVYNEQFF.

The J gene is TRBJ2-7, the V gene TRBV14, with D unclear. This CDR3 contains 14 residues. Germline V CDR1 and CDR2: SGHDN, FVKESK. Trimming took 1 base from V and 3 from J, leaving 10 bases between them. The CDR3 sequence: CASSQGRLYYEQYF. For the CDR3, the DNA is TGTGCCAGCAGCCAAGGACGGCTGTACTACGAGCAGTACTTC.

The gene calls are TRBV5-1 and TRBJ2-7; 10 nucleotides line up with TRBD1. V was pared by 4 bases and J by 6 bases, with 7 bases of the junction left unmatched. The CDR3 is 14 residues long. CDR1 is SGHRS, CDR2 YFSETQ, per germline. Here the CDR3 DNA reads TGCGCCAGCAGCCGCGCACGGACAGGGGGCGAGCAGTACTTC. Protein sequence: CASSRARTGGEQYF.

The V gene is TRBV28, the J gene TRBJ2-5; 9 bases are shared with TRBD1. Germline CDR1 and CDR2: MDHEN and SYDVKM. V shed 6 bases, J shed 4 bases, and the junction held 12 bases outside the gene matches. The CDR3 extends over 16 amino acids. CDR3 region: CASSPGPYRGRETQYF. CDR3 nucleotide sequence: TGTGCCAGCAGCCCCGGGCCCTACAGGGGGCGAGAGACCCAGTACTTC. Looking up the rest from reference TRBV28 and TRBJ2-5 gives the full variable domain: DVKVTQSSRYLVKRTGEKVFLECVQDMDHENMFWYRQDPGLGLRLIYFSYDVKMKEKGDIPEGYSVSREKKERFSLILESASTNQTSMYLCASSPGPYRGRETQYFGPGTRLLVL.

The CDR3 region is CASSGGKETQYF. The CDR3, as DNA: TGTGCCAGCAGCGGCGGAAAAGAGACCCAGTACTTC. The chain recombines TRBV28 with TRBJ2-5; D call uncertain. This CDR3 comprises 12 residues. V was trimmed by 6 bases and J by 3 bases, leaving 8 bases between them. CDR1 is MDHEN and CDR2 is SYDVKM in the germline V gene.

The V call is TRBV28, the J call TRBJ2-7; D gene uncertain. CDR1 is MDHEN, CDR2 SYDVKM, per germline. The CDR3 extends over 14 amino acids. Deletions cut 6 bases from V and 0 bases from J, with 12 bases between. CDR3 bases: TGTGCCAGCAGCCGAATTGGTGGCTCCTACGAGCAGTACTTC. It encodes CASSRIGGSYEQYF.

The V and J genes are TRBV5-4 and TRBJ2-1; 9 bases line up with TRBD1. This CDR3 contains 15 residues. Looked up from germline, CDR1 is SGHNT and CDR2 is YYREEE (reference sequence). V trimming: 4 bases; J trimming: 4 bases; junction bases outside the gene matches: 6. The CDR3 bases are TGTGCCAGCAGCGCGGACAGGGGAAATTACAATGAGCAGTTCTTC. Translating gives CASSADRGNYNEQFF.